The clone carrying this T cell receptor beta chain occurred many times. Its antigen is not identified. The sample comes from a study of tumor-infiltrating lymphocytes in primary liver carcinoma. Whole-study findings and limits: Whereas tumor region pairs overlapped more, tumor-adjacent and tumor-blood pairs overlapped less.

The V segment lost 4 bases and the J segment 7 bases; nucleotides outside the gene matches: 6. Germline CDR1 SGHAT, CDR2 FQDESV (reference sequence). The CDR3 has 16 residues. A constant-region primer served to make TCR beta cDNA from 500 to 550 ng total RNA. It was through three nested multiplex PCR rounds of slightly modified ARM-PCR that TCR beta libraries arose. The study ran its first two PCR rounds for roughly 11 cycles each, using TRBV1-TRBV30 forward primers and a C-beta reverse primer. Using its own MiXCR run on the multiplex PCR reads, TCRdb lists one record per CDR3 protein. The sample lists some 180,000 distinct CDR3 sequences, 50% to 75% seen once, with 70% to 80% in the top ten. The source of the blood RNA was unsorted whole blood, and germline DNA was extracted as well. A sample of approximately 4 milliliters of peripheral blood was taken before surgery.

The rearrangement joins TRBV11-1 to TRBJ2-1; 14 nucleotides line up with TRBD2. Sequencing was performed on peripheral blood. This receptor was taken from a man in his forties with primary liver carcinoma and hepatitis B virus infection. CDR3 protein: CASSSPGLAGVNEQFF. CDR3 sequence (DNA): TGTGCCAGCAGCTCCCCGGGACTAGCGGGAGTGAATGAGCAGTTCTTC. The full variable domain, completed using reference TRBV11-1 and TRBJ2-1, is EAEVAQSPRYKITEKSQAVAFWCDPISGHATLYWYRQILGQGPELLVQFQDESVVDDSQLPKDRFSAERLKGVDSTLKIQPAELGDSAMYLCASSSPGLAGVNEQFFGPGTRLTVL.